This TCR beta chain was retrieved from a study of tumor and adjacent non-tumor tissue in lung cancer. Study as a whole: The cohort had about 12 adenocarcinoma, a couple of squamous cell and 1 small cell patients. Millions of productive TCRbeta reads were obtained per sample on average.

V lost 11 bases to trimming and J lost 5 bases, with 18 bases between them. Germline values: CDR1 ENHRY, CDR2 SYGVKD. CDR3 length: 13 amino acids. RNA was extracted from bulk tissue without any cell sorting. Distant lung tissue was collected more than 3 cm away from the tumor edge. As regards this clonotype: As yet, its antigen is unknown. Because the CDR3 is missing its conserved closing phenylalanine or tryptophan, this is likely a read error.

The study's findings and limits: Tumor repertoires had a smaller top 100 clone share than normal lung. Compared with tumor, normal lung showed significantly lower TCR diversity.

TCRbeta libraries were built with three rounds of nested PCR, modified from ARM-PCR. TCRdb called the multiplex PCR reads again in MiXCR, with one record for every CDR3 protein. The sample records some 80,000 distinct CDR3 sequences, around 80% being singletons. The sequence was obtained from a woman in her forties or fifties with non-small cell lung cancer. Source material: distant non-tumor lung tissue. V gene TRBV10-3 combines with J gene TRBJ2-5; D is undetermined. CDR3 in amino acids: CAARRGLQETQYL. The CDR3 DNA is TGTGCCGCAAGAAGAGGCTTACAGGAGACCCAGTACCTC.